A single sample is the source of the 20 T cell receptor beta chains below, sequenced in a study of blood T cell repertoires in COVID-19. Only in-frame clones appear in the TCRdb table, and some are missing; sequencing was by immunoSEQ multiplex PCR. This table holds 200,000 to 300,000 clones, around 90% found once. Sequences were obtained from peripheral blood. The receptors stem from a man aged 25-45 years with COVID-19, enrolled during active disease.

V is TRBV9 and J is TRBJ1-3; D perhaps matches TRBD1 (5 bases). Trimming removed 4 bases at V and 0 bases at J, with 17 bases between. The CDR3 extends over 17 amino acids. Germline assignment: CDR1 SGDLS and CDR2 YYNGEE. CDR3 amino acids: CASSTFSQVSSGNTIYF. CDR3 sequence (DNA): TGTGCCAGCAGCACCTTTTCACAGGTTTCCTCTGGAAACACCATATATTTT. Full variable domain (missing parts from reference TRBV9 and TRBJ1-3): DSGVTQTPKHLITATGQRVTLRCSPRSGDLSVYWYQQSLDQGLQFLIQYYNGEERAKGNILERFSAQQFPDLHSELNLSSLELGDSALYFCASSTFSQVSSGNTIYFGEGSWLTVV.

V usage is TRBV7-9 and J usage is TRBJ2-5, with D possibly being TRBD2 (6 bases). V lost 3 bases and J 5 bases, leaving 19 bases between the germline ends. Per the germline V gene, CDR1 is SEHNR and CDR2 is FQNEAQ (reference sequence). The CDR3 totals 16 residues. CDR3 region: CASSFPAGLPRETQYF. DNA for the CDR3: TGTGCCAGCAGCTTCCCTGCGGGACTCCCCCGGGAGACCCAGTACTTC. Full variable domain (outside the CDR3, taken from reference TRBV7-9 and TRBJ2-5): DTGVSQNPRHKITKRGQNVTFRCDPISEHNRLYWYRQTLGQGPEFLTYFQNEAQLEKSRLLSDRFSAERPKGSFSTLEIQRTEQGDSAMYLCASSFPAGLPRETQYFGPGTRLLVL.

The gene calls are TRBV7-9 and TRBJ2-2; D not resolved. V was shortened by 4 bases and J by 3 bases, with 9 bases between the two germline ends. Looked up from germline, CDR1 is SEHNR and CDR2 is FQNEAQ (reference sequence). This CDR3 has 14 amino acids. The CDR3 loop is CASSYPTDTGELFF. The CDR3 DNA sequence: TGTGCCAGCAGCTATCCAACAGACACCGGGGAGCTGTTTTTT.

The V call is TRBV11-3, the J call TRBJ2-1; D is perhaps TRBD2 (6 bases). Trimming stripped 6 bases from V and 6 bases from J, with 30 bases between. This CDR3 spans 19 amino acids. The V gene's germline CDR1 is SGHNT and CDR2 YENEEA. The CDR3 region is CASRVILGWTRRVSNEQFF. The CDR3 DNA follows: TGTGCCAGCAGGGTCATTTTAGGTTGGACAAGGAGGGTCAGCAATGAGCAGTTCTTC.

The genes are TRBV5-1 and TRBJ2-2; 16 bases match TRBD2. The CDR3 sequence is 17 residues long. CDR1 and CDR2 from the germline V gene are SGHRS and YFSETQ. The V segment lost 4 bases and the J segment 7 bases; nucleotides outside the gene matches: 7. CDR3 region: CASSPGLAGGPVGELFF. The CDR3 nucleotides are TGCGCCAGCAGCCCGGGACTAGCGGGGGGGCCGGTCGGGGAGCTGTTTTTT.

The chain is built from TRBV29-1 and TRBJ2-1, with 12 positions matching TRBD2. Germline V gives CDR1 SQVTM, CDR2 ANQGSEA. With V trimmed by 0 bases and J by 7 bases, 4 bases remained unmatched. This CDR3 contains 15 residues. The CDR3 nucleotides read TGCAGCGTTGAAGATACTAGCGGGGGGAGTAATGAGCAGTTCTTC. This codes for CSVEDTSGGSNEQFF.

The V call is TRBV5-1, the J call TRBJ2-3, with 10 bases aligning to TRBD2. V was pared by 2 bases and J by 4 bases, with 13 bases of the junction left unmatched. The CDR3 runs 18 residues. Looked up from germline, CDR1 is SGHRS and CDR2 is YFSETQ. This CDR3 reads CASSFGASGGDRADTQYF. The CDR3 nucleotides are TGCGCCAGCAGCTTTGGGGCTAGCGGGGGCGATCGGGCAGATACGCAGTATTTT.

The chain recombines TRBV29-1 with TRBJ1-1, with D possibly being TRBD1 (6 bases). In germline, CDR1 is SQVTM, CDR2 ANQGSEA. The CDR3 contains 14 residues. V was cut by 3 bases and J by 4 bases, with 15 bases left in between. The CDR3 here is CSVDPGQRGTEAFF. CDR3 DNA: TGCAGCGTTGATCCTGGACAGAGAGGCACTGAAGCTTTCTTT.

The rearrangement links TRBV15 to TRBJ1-6, with 9 bases identical to TRBD1. The germline gives CDR1 LNHNV, CDR2 YYDKDF (reference sequence). Trimming at V came to 0 bases and at J to 7 bases, leaving 4 bases not matched to a gene. There are 16 residues in the CDR3. The CDR3 is CATSRDIDRGNSPLHF. Here the CDR3 DNA reads TGTGCCACCAGCAGAGATATCGACAGGGGGAATTCACCCCTCCACTTT.

This clone was counted only a few times. The chain employs TRBV5-6 and TRBJ2-1, with 7 bases that match TRBD1. CDR1 and CDR2 from the germline V gene are SGHDT and YYEEEE. The CDR3 runs 15 residues. The trim removed 5 bases at V and 9 bases at J, leaving 14 bases unmatched. The CDR3 sequence is CASRRQGSDGLEQFF. DNA for the CDR3: TGTGCCAGCAGGCGACAGGGAAGTGACGGTCTTGAGCAGTTCTTC.

The chain uses TRBV29-1 and TRBJ2-1, with 11 bases lining up with TRBD2. The V and J ends lost 2 bases and 10 bases, in that order; junction bases with no gene match: 4. The CDR3 spans 13 residues. Germline loops: CDR1 SQVTM, CDR2 ANQGSEA. CDR3 bases: TGCAGCGTTGAACTAGCGGGGGGCGGCGAGCAGTTCTTC. Translated: CSVELAGGGEQFF.

V gene TRBV10-2 combines with J gene TRBJ2-1; 9 bases line up with TRBD2. Germline V gene sequence: CDR1 WSHSY, CDR2 SAAADI. With V trimmed by 3 bases and J by 3 bases, 6 bases remained unmatched. The CDR3 contains 16 residues. CDR3 coding DNA: TGCGCCAGCAGTGATGGGGGGACTAGCTTCTACAATGAGCAGTTCTTC. As protein: CASSDGGTSFYNEQFF.

The rearrangement joins TRBV20-1 to TRBJ2-7; D remains unclear. The V gene lost 6 bases and the J gene lost 4 bases, with 10 bases spanning the gap. Germline V CDR1 and CDR2: DFQATT, SNEGSKA (reference sequence). The CDR3 sequence is 11 residues long. The CDR3 reads CSARNSYEQYF. CDR3 nucleotide sequence: TGCAGTGCGAGAAACAGTTACGAGCAGTACTTC.

This sequence joins TRBV5-1 and TRBJ2-3, with 7 bases that match TRBD2. CDR3 size: 15 residues. V gave up 3 bases and J gave up 2 bases; unmatched junction bases: 6. Germline V gene data show CDR1 as SGHRS and CDR2 as YFSETQ. The CDR3 DNA reads TGCGCCAGCAGCTCGCGGGGGTCGTACACAGATACGCAGTATTTT. The encoded protein is CASSSRGSYTDTQYF.

The gene calls are TRBV13 and TRBJ2-3; 10 positions agree with TRBD2. The CDR3 totals 14 residues. V gave up 4 bases and J gave up 9 bases; unmatched junction bases: 7. The germline gives CDR1 PRHDT, CDR2 FYEKMQ (reference sequence). The CDR3 loop reads CASSSIAGGLTQYF. In DNA, the CDR3 is TGTGCCAGCAGCTCTATAGCGGGGGGCCTAACGCAGTATTTT. The entire variable domain, with the rest obtained from reference TRBV13 and TRBJ2-3, is as follows: AAGVIQSPRHLIKEKRETATLKCYPIPRHDTVYWYQQGPGQDPQFLISFYEKMQSDKGSIPDRFSAQQFSDYHSELNMSSLELGDSALYFCASSSIAGGLTQYFGPGTRLTVL.

The gene calls are TRBV27 and TRBJ1-1; perhaps TRBD1 as D (6 bases). Looked up from germline, CDR1 is MNHEY and CDR2 is SMNVEV (reference sequence). CDR3 size: 15 residues. V lost 3 bases and J 6 bases, leaving 17 bases between the germline ends. In DNA form, the CDR3 reads TGTGCCAGCAGTTTCCAGTGGGGGCATTCCGCTGAAGCTTTCTTT. Its translation: CASSFQWGHSAEAFF.

This sequence joins TRBV6-5 and TRBJ1-1; 8 bases map to TRBD1. This CDR3 contains 15 residues. CDR1 is MNHEY and CDR2 is SVGAGI in the germline V gene. The trim removed 6 bases at V and 4 bases at J, leaving 10 bases unmatched. The CDR3 DNA reads as TGTGCCAGCAGCAATAACAGGGGGTGGGTCACTGAAGCTTTCTTT. Its translation is CASSNNRGWVTEAFF.

The chain is built from TRBV27 and TRBJ2-2, with 10 bases aligning to TRBD2. In germline, CDR1 is MNHEY, CDR2 SMNVEV (reference sequence). This CDR3 is 17 amino acids long. Trimming cost V 7 bases and J 4 bases; bases outside gene matches: 12. CDR3 loop: CASKLAGAPILTGELFF. CDR3 DNA sequence: TGTGCCAGCAAGCTAGCGGGGGCCCCGATCCTCACCGGGGAGCTGTTTTTT.

The J gene is TRBJ2-6, the V gene TRBV4-1; D unclear. V lost 0 bases to trimming and J lost 6 bases, with 6 bases between them. The CDR3 sequence is 14 residues long. From germline, CDR1 is MGHRA and CDR2 YSYEKL. The CDR3 bases are TGCGCCAGCAGCCAAGATGGGCTGGCCAACGTCCTGACTTTC. It yields the protein CASSQDGLANVLTF.

V gene TRBV3-1 (or the pseudogene TRBV3-2) combines with J gene TRBJ2-1, with D perhaps TRBD2 (5 bases). Germline-derived CDR1 and CDR2 are LGHDT and YNNKEL (reference sequence). The CDR3 consists of 14 residues. Trimming took off 4 bases at V and 4 bases at J, with 11 bases between the two ends. The CDR3 here is CASSLPERYNEQFF. CDR3 nucleotide sequence: TGTGCCAGCAGCCTCCCTGAGCGGTACAATGAGCAGTTCTTC.